The 5 T cell receptor beta chains below come from one sample, sequenced in a study of vaccination and CD4 T cells after COVID-19. Specified treatment: roughly 10-day PBMC culture with coronavirus spike peptide pools or control peptides (ViraFEST assay). Which antigens these TCRs recognize remains unknown. Sequenced with the Oncomine TCR Beta short-read assay was DNA taken from cultured CD4+ T cells. From the PCR reads, TCRdb called clonotypes with MiXCR, one entry per CDR3 protein. The sample consists of 10,000 to 15,000 distinct CDR3 sequences, around 60% of them appearing once. Sequencing was carried out using CD4+ T cells from blood, cultured in vitro. These receptors were collected from a human donor who had recovered from COVID-19.

The chain combines TRBV5-1 with TRBJ2-3, with 9 positions matching TRBD2. Germline-derived CDR1 and CDR2 are SGHRS and YFSETQ. V lost 0 bases to trimming and J lost 1 base; unmatched junction nucleotides: 3. This CDR3 is 16 amino acids long. CDR3 amino acids: CASSLGASGGTDTQYF. DNA for the CDR3: TGCGCCAGCAGCTTGGGGGCTAGCGGGGGCACAGATACGCAGTATTTT.

The V and J genes are TRBV19 and TRBJ2-2; 12 bases fit TRBD1. Trimming removed 4 bases from V and 5 bases from J; junction bases left unmatched: 8. Germline V gives CDR1 LNHDA, CDR2 SQIVND (reference sequence). CDR3 size: 17 residues. The CDR3 nucleotides are TGTGCCAGTAGTAGTAACCGGGACAGGGGGCGTACCGGGGAGCTGTTTTTT. This translates into CASSSNRDRGRTGELFF.

The chain couples TRBV6-4 to TRBJ2-1; tentative D call: TRBD2 (5 bases). The CDR3 is made up of 14 amino acids. Deletions cut 4 bases from V and 0 bases from J, with 7 bases between. CDR1 is MRHNA, CDR2 SNTAGT, per germline. The CDR3 region is CASSGGPSYNEQFF. CDR3 sequence (DNA): TGTGCCAGCAGTGGAGGGCCCTCCTACAATGAGCAGTTCTTC.

The chain carries TRBV30 and TRBJ2-5; D gene unclear. V was trimmed by 0 bases and J by 1 base, leaving 12 bases between them. There are 15 residues in the CDR3. Germline V lookup: CDR1 GTSNPN, CDR2 SVGIG (reference sequence). CDR3 sequence reads: CAWSVLRMSQETQYF. The CDR3 DNA reads as TGTGCCTGGAGTGTACTGAGGATGTCCCAAGAGACCCAGTACTTC.

This chain links TRBV6-1 with TRBJ1-5; D is unresolved. CDR1 and CDR2 from the germline V gene are MNHNS and SASEGT. The ends were cut back, 8 bases at V and 7 bases at J, with 15 bases in the middle. This CDR3 is built from 13 residues. The CDR3 region is CASGSTRSQPQHF. The CDR3 DNA sequence: TGTGCCAGCGGTAGTACAAGAAGCCAGCCCCAGCATTTT.